This TCR beta chain appears in the sequencing data of a study of cytotoxic CD8 clonotypes in ibrutinib-treated CLL. The overall study: The group held 11 relapsed/refractory and 15 treatment-naive patients, with some 17 IGHV unmutated. When averaged across all of the samples, the counts came to roughly 240,000 productive templates and 90,000 to 95,000 productive rearrangements.

Trimming took off 0 bases at V and 5 bases at J, with 10 bases between the two ends. The CDR3 contains 14 residues. Germline assignment: CDR1 MNHEY and CDR2 SVGAGI. On this clone itself: Its antigen is not identified.

Study observations and caveats: Contraction or stability on treatment was seen for public clonotypes, which were uncommon. Baseline clonality, above age-matched healthy donor levels, tracked circulating CD8+ T-cell counts.

The protocol was immunoSEQ multiplex PCR, while the TCRdb copy is restricted to in-frame clones and leaves out a portion. This table has about 160,000 clones, roughly 80% appearing once. The sample in question was PBMCs, obtained after 12 months of ibrutinib treatment. The TCR originated in a human donor with chronic lymphocytic leukemia. V usage is TRBV6-5 and J usage is TRBJ1-1, with D unresolved. The CDR3, as DNA: TGTGCCAGCAGTTACTCAGGGCGGAGGACTGAAGCTTTCTTT. Translated: CASSYSGRRTEAFF.